A single sample is the source of the 18 T cell receptor beta chains below, sequenced in a study of shared clonotypes between healthy human individuals. Measured with immunoSEQ multiplex PCR; TCRdb has only the in-frame clones, and not every one. The top ten hold over 1.5% of the sample, which has roughly 640,000 clones, around 74% seen once. Source material: memory CD4+ T cells sorted from blood. Subset defined: CD45RA-negative fraction. Receptor source: a woman in her twenties or thirties in good health.

This chain links TRBV15 with TRBJ2-7; 8 bases agree with TRBD2. The V gene's germline CDR1 is LNHNV and CDR2 YYDKDF (reference sequence). After removal of 1 base from V and 4 bases from J, the junction contained 9 bases not matched to a gene. This CDR3 has 16 amino acids. Here the CDR3 reads CATSRVRSTSGYEQYF. Written as DNA, the CDR3 is TGTGCCACCAGCAGAGTTAGGTCTACTAGCGGTTACGAGCAGTACTTC.

This clone was counted a single time. The chain joins TRBV28 to TRBJ1-1, with unresolved D. Between the trimmed V and J ends, which lost 8 bases and 7 bases, there was a span of 11 bases. CDR3 size: 11 residues. Germline V gene lookup returns CDR1 MDHEN and CDR2 SYDVKM. The CDR3 loop reads CASPSPVEAFF. As DNA, the CDR3 is TGTGCCAGCCCTAGCCCGGTTGAAGCTTTCTTT. The full variable domain, completed using reference TRBV28 and TRBJ1-1, is DVKVTQSSRYLVKRTGEKVFLECVQDMDHENMFWYRQDPGLGLRLIYFSYDVKMKEKGDIPEGYSVSREKKERFSLILESASTNQTSMYLCASPSPVEAFFGQGTRLTVV.

This chain uses TRBV10-3 with TRBJ2-7, with TRBD2 matching over 7 bases. The CDR3 is 16 residues long. J was trimmed by 3 bases and V by 0 bases; bases with no gene match: 8. Germline values: CDR1 ENHRY, CDR2 SYGVKD. The CDR3 bases are TGTGCCATCAGTGAGTCGGGAGGGAGGGCCGTCTACGAGCAGTACTTC. Amino acid sequence: CAISESGGRAVYEQYF.

The chain joins TRBV18 to TRBJ1-5; tentatively, D is TRBD1 (5 bases). V gave up 3 bases and J gave up 4 bases, with 13 bases separating them. The CDR3 contains 15 residues. Germline CDR1 and CDR2: KGHSH and LQKENI. This CDR3 is CASSPRPQGNQPQHF. The CDR3 bases are TGTGCCAGCTCACCCCGCCCTCAGGGAAATCAGCCCCAGCATTTT.

The chain links TRBV7-3 to TRBJ2-5; D gene uncertain. The V and J ends lost 4 bases and 5 bases respectively, with 8 bases between them. This CDR3 spans 12 amino acids. CDR1 is SGHTA, CDR2 FQGTGA, per germline. The CDR3 sequence: CASSSTTETQYF. In nucleotides, the CDR3 is TGTGCCAGCAGCTCGACCACGGAGACCCAGTACTTC.

J is TRBJ2-5 and V is TRBV30; D is uncertain. Germline loops: CDR1 GTSNPN, CDR2 SVGIG (reference sequence). Trimming cost V 0 bases and J 4 bases, with 6 bases left between them. The CDR3 is 12 residues long. The CDR3 nucleotides read TGTGCCTGGAGTGTACATAGAGAGACCCAGTACTTC. This translates into CAWSVHRETQYF.

Worth noting for this clone: The sample has other DNA sequences that encode this CDR3 too. The chain joins TRBV28 to TRBJ1-4; D perhaps matches TRBD1 (5 bases). V lost 4 bases and J lost 3, with 9 bases in between. The CDR3 contains 14 residues. The germline V gene encodes CDR1 MDHEN and CDR2 SYDVKM. For the CDR3, the DNA is TGTGCCAGCAGTTCCAGGGTGGCTAATGAAAAACTGTTTTTT. Amino acids: CASSSRVANEKLFF. Complete variable domain (other parts from reference TRBV28 and TRBJ1-4): DVKVTQSSRYLVKRTGEKVFLECVQDMDHENMFWYRQDPGLGLRLIYFSYDVKMKEKGDIPEGYSVSREKKERFSLILESASTNQTSMYLCASSSRVANEKLFFGSGTQLSVL.

The chain uses TRBV4-2 and TRBJ2-2, with 9 bases that match TRBD2. The germline V gene encodes CDR1 LGHNA and CDR2 YNFKEQ. The CDR3 is made up of 20 amino acids. With V trimmed by 0 bases and J by 1 base, 12 bases remained unmatched. The DNA for the CDR3 is TGTGCCAGCAGCCAAGATCCGACGTCCCTTAGCGGGAGGAACACCGGGGAGCTGTTTTTT. Protein product: CASSQDPTSLSGRNTGELFF.

V gene TRBV4-2 combines with J gene TRBJ2-7; 9 nucleotides match TRBD2. The CDR3 is 16 residues long. CDR1 and CDR2 (germline): LGHNA, YNFKEQ. Losses at the gene ends were 3 bases for V and 4 bases for J; bases not matched to a gene: 10. The CDR3: CASSQLLAGGSYEQYF. CDR3 in DNA: TGTGCCAGCAGCCAGCTACTAGCGGGCGGATCATACGAGCAGTACTTC.

The genes are TRBV27 and TRBJ2-3; D not certain. The germline gives CDR1 MNHEY, CDR2 SMNVEV (reference sequence). The CDR3 is made up of 12 amino acids. V was clipped by 8 bases and J by 6 bases, with 12 bases between them. The CDR3, as DNA: TGTGCCAGCTATAGCCAGGTGGATACGCAGTATTTT. Its protein is CASYSQVDTQYF.

V usage is TRBV4-1 and J usage is TRBJ1-3, with TRBD1 as a possible D gene (6 bases). This CDR3 is 17 amino acids long. V lost 1 base and J 1 base, leaving 14 bases between the germline ends. In germline, CDR1 is MGHRA, CDR2 YSYEKL. For the CDR3, the DNA is TGCGCCAGCAGCCAAGGATGGGCGAGGGGGTCTGGAAACACCATATATTTT. Translated, it gives CASSQGWARGSGNTIYF.

The chain couples TRBV5-1 to TRBJ2-5; 8 nucleotides line up with TRBD2. This CDR3 is 15 amino acids long. Losses at the gene ends were 0 bases for V and 1 base for J; bases not matched to a gene: 2. Germline V lookup: CDR1 SGHRS, CDR2 YFSETQ. This chain's CDR3 is CASSLAGTSQETQYF. The DNA for the CDR3 is TGCGCCAGCAGCTTGGCCGGGACTAGCCAAGAGACCCAGTACTTC.

The rearrangement uses TRBV29-1 and TRBJ2-7; 7 positions agree with TRBD1. Per germline, CDR1 SQVTM and CDR2 ANQGSEA. CDR3 size: 12 residues. V lost 0 bases and J lost 6; bases outside the gene matches: 2. The DNA for the CDR3 is TGCAGCGTTGAAGAGCACAGGGGCGAGCAGTACTTC. Translated, it gives CSVEEHRGEQYF.

To note about this clone: Its ends do not fully match the called genes, so a read error is possible. The chain recombines TRBV23-1 with TRBJ2-1; 7 bases are a match to TRBD1. TRBV23-1 is classed as an ORF, of uncertain function. The CDR3 length is 10 residues. This chain's CDR3 is CASSQGTAIF. For the CDR3, the DNA is TGCGCCAGCAGTCAAGGGACAGCAATCTTC.

The V and J genes are TRBV6-1 and TRBJ1-5; D call uncertain. The CDR3 sequence is 13 residues long. Per the germline V gene, CDR1 is MNHNS and CDR2 is SASEGT. The V gene lost 2 bases and the J gene lost 3 bases, with 5 bases spanning the gap. CDR3 sequence reads: CASSETDNQPQHF. The CDR3 DNA follows: TGTGCCAGCAGTGAAACAGACAATCAGCCCCAGCATTTT.

In regard to this clone: This sample also contains other DNA sequences that code for the same CDR3. The chain is built from TRBV7-2 and TRBJ2-1; D gene ambiguous. Germline V gene lookup returns CDR1 SGHTA and CDR2 FQGNSA. The CDR3 loop spans 15 amino acids. V was cut by 1 base and J by 2 bases, with 9 bases left in between. The DNA for the CDR3 is TGTGCCAGCAGCTTAGTAGTTTTAACCTACAATGAGCAGTTCTTC. Translation: CASSLVVLTYNEQFF.

This clone has a count of ten or more. V gene TRBV11-2 combines with J gene TRBJ1-4; D is uncertain. Germline CDR1 SGHAT, CDR2 FQNNGV. This CDR3 comprises 16 residues. V was cut by 5 bases and J by 0 bases, with 13 bases left in between. In DNA, the CDR3 is TGTGCCAGCAGCCCCCGGCCGGATGCAACTAATGAAAAACTGTTTTTT. This codes for CASSPRPDATNEKLFF.

V gene TRBV28 combines with J gene TRBJ1-5, with 7 bases that match TRBD1. CDR3 length: 12 amino acids. V trimming: 10 bases; J trimming: 7 bases; junction bases outside the gene matches: 7. Germline V lookup: CDR1 MDHEN, CDR2 SYDVKM. This chain's CDR3 is CATVDRDQPQHF. In DNA form, the CDR3 reads TGTGCCACGGTTGACAGGGACCAGCCCCAGCATTTT.